This entry lists 15 T cell receptor beta chains sequenced from one sample in a study of blood T cells in healthy people across ages. A second PCR of about 7 to 12 cycles used a sample-barcoded 5' primer and a J-beta primer mix. TCRdb passed the 5' RACE reads through MiXCR, listing each CDR3 protein once. The table lists under 1,100,000 distinct CDR3 sequences, under 30% of them singletons, with 0.75% in the top ten. These data also formed part of another study, on T cells of mothers and their children.

The sequenced material came from blood. Receptors were obtained from a girl aged 2 to 10 in good health.

The chain has TRBV4-1 and TRBJ2-5; no clear D. The length of the CDR3 is 12 residues. V was cut by 1 base and J by 11 bases, with 11 bases left in between. Germline values: CDR1 MGHRA, CDR2 YSYEKL. For the CDR3, the DNA is TGCGCCAGCAGCCAAGTTTTGGGCAAGCAGTACTTC. Its protein is CASSQVLGKQYF.

The V and J genes are TRBV6-1 and TRBJ1-2; D is unresolved. The CDR3 is made up of 15 amino acids. CDR1 is MNHNS, CDR2 SASEGT, per germline. V was clipped by 2 bases and J by 0 bases, with 10 bases between them. For the CDR3, the DNA is TGTGCCAGCAGTGAAATTAGATCTGCTAACTATGGCTACACCTTC. As protein: CASSEIRSANYGYTF.

This clonotype has a handful of counts. The V gene is TRBV18, the J gene TRBJ2-3; 9 bases fit TRBD2. This CDR3 is built from 17 residues. The J segment lost 2 bases and the V segment lost 2 bases, leaving 8 bases of the junction unmatched. CDR1 is KGHSH, CDR2 LQKENI, per germline. In nucleotides, the CDR3 is TGTGCCAGCTCACCAGTACGAGCGGGAGGTCCCACAGATACGCAGTATTTT. Translating it yields CASSPVRAGGPTDTQYF.

The rearrangement joins TRBV6-5 to TRBJ1-1, with no clear D. Trimming pared 0 bases from V and 6 bases from J, leaving 14 bases between. The CDR3 runs to 15 residues. CDR1 and CDR2 (germline): MNHEY, SVGAGI. This chain's CDR3 is CASSYSGPARPEAFF. The CDR3, as DNA: TGTGCCAGCAGTTACTCAGGGCCAGCGAGGCCTGAAGCTTTCTTT.

The chain couples TRBV14 to TRBJ2-4, with D unclear. CDR1 and CDR2 from the germline V gene are SGHDN and FVKESK. The CDR3 loop spans 14 amino acids. Between the trimmed V and J ends, which lost 2 bases and 1 base, there was a span of 6 bases. The CDR3 bases are TGTGCCAGCAGCCAACTAGGGGCCAAAAACATTCAGTACTTC. Its protein is CASSQLGAKNIQYF.

CDR3 amino acids: CSVAVSYEQYF. The CDR3, as DNA: TGCAGCGTTGCGGTCTCCTACGAGCAGTACTTC. The chain recombines TRBV29-1 with TRBJ2-7; D is uncertain. V lost 4 bases, J lost 0 bases, and 4 bases lay in between. The germline CDR1 and CDR2 sequences are SQVTM and ANQGSEA. This CDR3 has 11 residues.

This clonotype has more than one count but fewer than ten. The chain recombines TRBV29-1 with TRBJ2-7, with TRBD2 matching 8 bases. Germline V gives CDR1 SQVTM, CDR2 ANQGSEA. The CDR3 length is 15 residues. The trim removed 6 bases at V and 0 bases at J, leaving 10 bases unmatched. As DNA, the CDR3 is TGCAGCGTCTCCGGACTAGCAGGAATCTCCTACGAGCAGTACTTC. This codes for CSVSGLAGISYEQYF.

This clonotype was detected many times. The V and J genes are TRBV12-3 or TRBV12-4 and TRBJ2-7; maybe TRBD2 (7 bases). The CDR3 totals 13 residues. Trimming shortened V by 8 bases and J by 0 bases, and 11 bases separated the two germline ends. The CDR3 nucleotides read TGTGCCAGCCGGGGGGCTAGCTCCTACGAGCAGTACTTC. Its translation is CASRGASSYEQYF.

This rearrangement joins TRBV20-1 to TRBJ2-2, with 9 positions matching TRBD2. This CDR3 region has 18 residues. With V trimmed by 1 base and J by 1 base, 10 bases remained unmatched. CDR1 and CDR2 (germline): DFQATT, SNEGSKA (reference sequence). The CDR3 loop is CSARAVFLAGKNTGELFF. In DNA, the CDR3 is TGCAGTGCTAGAGCCGTCTTCCTAGCGGGGAAGAACACCGGGGAGCTGTTTTTT.

This clonotype has more than one count but fewer than ten. The chain joins TRBV4-2 to TRBJ2-3, with 10 bases lining up with TRBD1. The trim removed 2 bases at V and 3 bases at J, leaving 11 bases unmatched. CDR3 length equals 18 residues. Germline assignment: CDR1 LGHNA and CDR2 YNFKEQ. The CDR3 spells CASSQSHVGTGATDTQYF. CDR3 nucleotides: TGTGCCAGCAGCCAATCGCACGTCGGGACAGGGGCTACAGATACGCAGTATTTT.

The rearrangement links TRBV9 to TRBJ2-3; a possible D gene is TRBD1 (6 bases). The germline CDR1 and CDR2 sequences are SGDLS and YYNGEE. V was pared by 4 bases and J by 0 bases, with 18 bases between. This CDR3 contains 17 residues. Written as DNA, the CDR3 is TGTGCCAGCAGCATCCCCATTGGGGGCGGTAGCACAGATACGCAGTATTTT. Translated, it gives CASSIPIGGGSTDTQYF.

A few counts support this clonotype. The chain carries TRBV4-1 and TRBJ1-4; D uncertain. Germline V gene sequence: CDR1 MGHRA, CDR2 YSYEKL. The CDR3 sequence is 14 residues long. Trimming took off 5 bases at V and 4 bases at J, with 11 bases between the two ends. CDR3 sequence: CASSFRDFNEKLFF. The CDR3 region has the DNA TGCGCCAGCAGCTTCCGGGATTTTAATGAAAAACTGTTTTTT.

This clonotype was seen only a few times. The chain carries TRBV9 and TRBJ1-2; TRBD1 matches at 7 bases. This CDR3 region has 14 residues. J gave up 2 bases and V 4 bases, and 5 bases lay outside the gene matches. CDR1 is SGDLS, CDR2 YYNGEE, per germline. Here the CDR3 reads CASSPQTGNYGYTF. The CDR3 nucleotides read TGTGCCAGCAGCCCGCAGACAGGGAACTATGGCTACACCTTC. Full variable domain (remainder filled in from reference TRBV9 and TRBJ1-2): DSGVTQTPKHLITATGQRVTLRCSPRSGDLSVYWYQQSLDQGLQFLIQYYNGEERAKGNILERFSAQQFPDLHSELNLSSLELGDSALYFCASSPQTGNYGYTFGSGTRLTVV.

The V call is TRBV7-9, the J call TRBJ2-2, with D tentatively TRBD1 or TRBD2 (5 bases each). Trimming stripped 5 bases from V and 6 bases from J, with 16 bases between. This CDR3 comprises 15 residues. Germline CDR1 reads SEHNR; CDR2 reads FQNEAQ (reference sequence). The CDR3 bases are TGTGCCAGCAGCCCCCCCGTGAGGGGAGCCGGGGAGCTGTTTTTT. Its protein product is CASSPPVRGAGELFF. The full variable domain, its missing parts supplied by reference TRBV7-9 and TRBJ2-2, is DTGVSQNPRHKITKRGQNVTFRCDPISEHNRLYWYRQTLGQGPEFLTYFQNEAQLEKSRLLSDRFSAERPKGSFSTLEIQRTEQGDSAMYLCASSPPVRGAGELFFGEGSRLTVL.

This clonotype was picked up one time. The chain couples TRBV28 to TRBJ2-7; 8 bases fit TRBD1. With 3 bases clipped from V and 1 base from J, the junction kept 14 bases outside the gene matches. Germline CDR1 is MDHEN and CDR2 is SYDVKM. The CDR3 length is 18 residues. The CDR3, as DNA: TGTGCCAGCAGTTTGAGTCGAGTCGGGGACAGGCTTTCCTACGAGCAGTACTTC. This sequence encodes CASSLSRVGDRLSYEQYF. Using reference TRBV28 and TRBJ2-7 for the parts outside the CDR3, the full variable domain is DVKVTQSSRYLVKRTGEKVFLECVQDMDHENMFWYRQDPGLGLRLIYFSYDVKMKEKGDIPEGYSVSREKKERFSLILESASTNQTSMYLCASSLSRVGDRLSYEQYFGPGTRLTVT.